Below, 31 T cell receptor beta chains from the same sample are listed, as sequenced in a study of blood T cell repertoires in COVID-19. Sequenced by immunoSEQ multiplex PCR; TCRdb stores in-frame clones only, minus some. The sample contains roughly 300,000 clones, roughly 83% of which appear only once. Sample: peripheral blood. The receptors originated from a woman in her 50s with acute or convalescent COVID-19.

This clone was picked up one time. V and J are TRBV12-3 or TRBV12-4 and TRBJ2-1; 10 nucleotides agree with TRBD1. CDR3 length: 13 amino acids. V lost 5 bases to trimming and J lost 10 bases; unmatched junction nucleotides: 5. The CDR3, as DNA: TGTGCCAGCAGTCCTATGGACAGGGGGGAGCAGTTCTTC. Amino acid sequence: CASSPMDRGEQFF.

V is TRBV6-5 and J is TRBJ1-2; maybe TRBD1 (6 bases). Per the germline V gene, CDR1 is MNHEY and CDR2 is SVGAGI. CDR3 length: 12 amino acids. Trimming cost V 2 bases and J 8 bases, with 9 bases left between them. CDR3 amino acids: CASSYGGGGYTF. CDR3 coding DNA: TGTGCCAGCAGTTACGGGGGCGGGGGCTACACCTTC.

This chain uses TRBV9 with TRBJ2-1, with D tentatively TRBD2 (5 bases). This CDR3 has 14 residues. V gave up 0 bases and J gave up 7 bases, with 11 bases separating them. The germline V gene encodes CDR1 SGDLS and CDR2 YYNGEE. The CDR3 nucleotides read TGTGCCAGCAGCGTAGTAGGGAGCCGAAATGAGCAGTTCTTC. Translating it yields CASSVVGSRNEQFF.

The DNA of the CDR3 is TGCGCCAGCAGCGACTCATCCTACGAGCAGTACTTC. Amino acid sequence: CASSDSSYEQYF. This sequence joins TRBV5-1 and TRBJ2-7; D remains ambiguous. The CDR3 length is 12 residues. V lost 4 bases and J lost 1, with 6 bases in between. The V gene's germline CDR1 is SGHRS and CDR2 YFSETQ.

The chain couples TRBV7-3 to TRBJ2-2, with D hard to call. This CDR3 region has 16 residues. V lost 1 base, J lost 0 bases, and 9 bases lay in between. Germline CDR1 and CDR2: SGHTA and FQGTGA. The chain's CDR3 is CASSLMAGSNTGELFF. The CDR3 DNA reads TGTGCCAGCAGCTTAATGGCAGGATCGAACACCGGGGAGCTGTTTTTT.

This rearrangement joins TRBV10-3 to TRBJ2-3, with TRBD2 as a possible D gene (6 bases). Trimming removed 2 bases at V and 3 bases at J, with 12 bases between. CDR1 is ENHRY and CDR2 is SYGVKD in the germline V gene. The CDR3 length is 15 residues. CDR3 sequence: CAISEPQGRTDTQYF. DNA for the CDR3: TGTGCCATCAGTGAGCCTCAAGGGAGGACAGATACGCAGTATTTT.

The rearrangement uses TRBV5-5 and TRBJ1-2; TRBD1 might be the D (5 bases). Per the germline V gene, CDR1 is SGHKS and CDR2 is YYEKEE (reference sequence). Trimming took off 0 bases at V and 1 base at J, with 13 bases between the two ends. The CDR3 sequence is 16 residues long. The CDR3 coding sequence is TGTGCCAGCAGCTTGGGGCCCGGACAATATAACTATGGCTACACCTTC. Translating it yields CASSLGPGQYNYGYTF.

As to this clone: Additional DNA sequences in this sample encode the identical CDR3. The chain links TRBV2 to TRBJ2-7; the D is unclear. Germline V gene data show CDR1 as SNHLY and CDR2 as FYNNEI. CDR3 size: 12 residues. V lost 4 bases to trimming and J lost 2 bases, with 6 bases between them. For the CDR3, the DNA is TGTGCCAGCAGTGGCCAGACCTACGAGCAGTACTTC. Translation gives CASSGQTYEQYF.

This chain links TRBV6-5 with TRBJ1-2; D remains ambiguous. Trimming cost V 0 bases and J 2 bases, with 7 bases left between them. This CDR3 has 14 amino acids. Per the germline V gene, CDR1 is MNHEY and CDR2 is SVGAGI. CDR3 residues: CASSYSTGNYGYTF. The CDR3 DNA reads TGTGCCAGCAGTTACTCGACGGGGAACTATGGCTACACCTTC.

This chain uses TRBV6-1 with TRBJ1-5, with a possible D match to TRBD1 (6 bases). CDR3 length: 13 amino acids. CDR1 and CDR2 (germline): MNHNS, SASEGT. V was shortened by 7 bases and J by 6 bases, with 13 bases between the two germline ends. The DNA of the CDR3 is TGTGCCAGCAACCAGGGGCTCGGTCAGCCCCAGCATTTT. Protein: CASNQGLGQPQHF.

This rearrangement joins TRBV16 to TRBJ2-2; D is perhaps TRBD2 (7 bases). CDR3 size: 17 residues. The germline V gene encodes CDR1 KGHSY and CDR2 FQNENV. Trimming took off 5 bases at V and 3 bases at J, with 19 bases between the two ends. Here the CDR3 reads CASSKEGGTAHTGELFF. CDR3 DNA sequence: TGTGCCAGCAGCAAAGAGGGGGGGACTGCCCACACCGGGGAGCTGTTTTTT. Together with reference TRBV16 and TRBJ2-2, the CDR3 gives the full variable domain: GEEVAQTPKHLVRGEGQKAKLYCAPIKGHSYVFWYQQVLKNEFKFLISFQNENVFDETGMPKERFSAKCLPNSPCSLEIQATKLEDSAVYFCASSKEGGTAHTGELFFGEGSRLTVL.

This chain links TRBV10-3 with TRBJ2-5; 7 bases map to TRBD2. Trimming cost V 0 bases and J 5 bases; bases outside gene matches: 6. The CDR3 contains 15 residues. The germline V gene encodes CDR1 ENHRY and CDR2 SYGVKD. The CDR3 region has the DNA TGTGCCATCAGTGAGTCAAGCGGGGTGTTTGAGACCCAGTACTTC. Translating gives CAISESSGVFETQYF.

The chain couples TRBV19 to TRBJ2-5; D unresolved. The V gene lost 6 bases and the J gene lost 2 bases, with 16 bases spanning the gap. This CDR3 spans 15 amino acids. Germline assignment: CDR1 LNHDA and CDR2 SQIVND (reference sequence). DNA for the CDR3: TGTGCCAGTAGCACACAAAGAACAGATCAAGAGACCCAGTACTTC. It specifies CASSTQRTDQETQYF.

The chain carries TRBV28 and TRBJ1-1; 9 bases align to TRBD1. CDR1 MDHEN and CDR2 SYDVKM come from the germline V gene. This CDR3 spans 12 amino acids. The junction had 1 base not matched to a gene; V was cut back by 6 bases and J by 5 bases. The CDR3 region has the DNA TGTGCCAGCAGGACAGGGGGAACTGAAGCTTTCTTT. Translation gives CASRTGGTEAFF.

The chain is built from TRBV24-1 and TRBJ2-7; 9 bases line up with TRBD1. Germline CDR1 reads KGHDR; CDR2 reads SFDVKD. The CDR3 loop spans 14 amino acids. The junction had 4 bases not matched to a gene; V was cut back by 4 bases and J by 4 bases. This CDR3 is CATSDPGQGYEQYF. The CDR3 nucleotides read TGTGCCACCAGTGACCCGGGACAGGGTTACGAGCAGTACTTC.

The CDR3 is CASSYTHREVNTEAFF. The CDR3 DNA follows: TGTGCCAGCAGTTACACCCACCGGGAGGTAAACACTGAAGCTTTCTTT. The rearrangement links TRBV6-2 or TRBV6-3 to TRBJ1-1; D is uncertain. V lost 2 bases to trimming and J lost 2 bases, with 15 bases between them. CDR1 and CDR2 (germline): MNHEY, SVGEGT. This CDR3 has 16 amino acids.

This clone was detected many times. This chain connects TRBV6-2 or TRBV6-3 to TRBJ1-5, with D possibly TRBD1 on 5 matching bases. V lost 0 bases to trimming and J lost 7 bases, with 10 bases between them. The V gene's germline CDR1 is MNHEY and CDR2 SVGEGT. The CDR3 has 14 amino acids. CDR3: CASSYSQGGQPQHF. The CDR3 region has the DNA TGTGCCAGCAGTTACTCGCAGGGTGGACAGCCCCAGCATTTT.

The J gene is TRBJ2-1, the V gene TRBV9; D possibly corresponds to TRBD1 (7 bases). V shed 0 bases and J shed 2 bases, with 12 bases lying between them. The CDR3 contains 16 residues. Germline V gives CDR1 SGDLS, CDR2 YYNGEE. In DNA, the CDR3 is TGTGCCAGCAGCGTAGTCGCGGGACAGACCTACAATGAGCAGTTCTTC. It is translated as CASSVVAGQTYNEQFF.

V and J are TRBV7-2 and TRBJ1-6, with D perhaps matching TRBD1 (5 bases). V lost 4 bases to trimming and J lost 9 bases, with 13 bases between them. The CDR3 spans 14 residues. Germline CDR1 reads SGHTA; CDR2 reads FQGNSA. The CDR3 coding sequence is TGTGCCAGCAGCTCTACAGGAGCCCTTTCACCCCTCCACTTT. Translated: CASSSTGALSPLHF.

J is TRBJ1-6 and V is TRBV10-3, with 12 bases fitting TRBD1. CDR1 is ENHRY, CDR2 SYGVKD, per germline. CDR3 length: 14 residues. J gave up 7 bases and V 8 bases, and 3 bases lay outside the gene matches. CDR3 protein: CAIGTGGANSPLHF. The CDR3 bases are TGTGCCATCGGGACAGGGGGCGCAAATTCACCCCTCCACTTT.

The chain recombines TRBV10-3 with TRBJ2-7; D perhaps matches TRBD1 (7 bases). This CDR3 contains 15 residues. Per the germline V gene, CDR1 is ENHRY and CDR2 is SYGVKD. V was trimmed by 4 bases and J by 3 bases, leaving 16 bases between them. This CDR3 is CAISGGGVGGYEQYF. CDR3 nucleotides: TGTGCCATCAGTGGAGGGGGCGTGGGAGGCTACGAGCAGTACTTC.

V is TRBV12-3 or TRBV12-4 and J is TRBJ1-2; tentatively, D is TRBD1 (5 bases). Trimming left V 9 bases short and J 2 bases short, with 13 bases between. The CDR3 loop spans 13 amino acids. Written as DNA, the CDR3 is TGTGCCAGTAGGAACAGGCTAAACTATGGCTACACCTTC. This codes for CASRNRLNYGYTF.

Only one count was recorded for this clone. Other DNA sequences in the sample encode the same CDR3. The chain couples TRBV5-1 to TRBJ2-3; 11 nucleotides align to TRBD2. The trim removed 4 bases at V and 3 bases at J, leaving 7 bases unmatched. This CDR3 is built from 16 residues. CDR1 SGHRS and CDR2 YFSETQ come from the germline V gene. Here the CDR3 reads CASSKPLAGVTDTQYF. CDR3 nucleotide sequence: TGCGCCAGCAGCAAGCCACTAGCGGGAGTTACAGATACGCAGTATTTT.

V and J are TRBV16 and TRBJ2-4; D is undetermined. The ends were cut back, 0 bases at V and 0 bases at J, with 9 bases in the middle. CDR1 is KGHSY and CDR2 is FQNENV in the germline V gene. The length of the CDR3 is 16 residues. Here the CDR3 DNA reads TGTGCCAGCAGCCAATCGGTTGGGCTAGCCAAAAACATTCAGTACTTC. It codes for CASSQSVGLAKNIQYF.

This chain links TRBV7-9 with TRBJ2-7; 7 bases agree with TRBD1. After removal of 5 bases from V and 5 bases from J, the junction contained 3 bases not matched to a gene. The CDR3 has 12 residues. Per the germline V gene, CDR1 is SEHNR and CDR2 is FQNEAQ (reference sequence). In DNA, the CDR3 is TGTGCCAGCAGCCAAACAGGGGACGAGCAGTACTTC. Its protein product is CASSQTGDEQYF. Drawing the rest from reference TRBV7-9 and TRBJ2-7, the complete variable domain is DTGVSQNPRHKITKRGQNVTFRCDPISEHNRLYWYRQTLGQGPEFLTYFQNEAQLEKSRLLSDRFSAERPKGSFSTLEIQRTEQGDSAMYLCASSQTGDEQYFGPGTRLTVT.

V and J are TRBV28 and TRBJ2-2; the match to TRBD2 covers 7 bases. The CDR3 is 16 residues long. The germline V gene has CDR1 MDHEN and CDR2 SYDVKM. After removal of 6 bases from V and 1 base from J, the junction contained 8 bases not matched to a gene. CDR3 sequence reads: CASSSAGVGNTGELFF. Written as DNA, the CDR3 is TGTGCCAGCAGCTCGGCGGGAGTGGGGAACACCGGGGAGCTGTTTTTT.

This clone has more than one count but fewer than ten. The CDR3 DNA reads as TGTGCCAGCAGCCCCTCCCCAGGGCTCAATGACAATGAGCAGTTCTTC. Amino acids: CASSPSPGLNDNEQFF. This chain connects TRBV11-2 to TRBJ2-1; weak D call: TRBD1 (5 bases). The length of the CDR3 is 16 residues. Germline CDR1 reads SGHAT; CDR2 reads FQNNGV. The V gene lost 5 bases and the J gene lost 5 bases, with 19 bases spanning the gap.

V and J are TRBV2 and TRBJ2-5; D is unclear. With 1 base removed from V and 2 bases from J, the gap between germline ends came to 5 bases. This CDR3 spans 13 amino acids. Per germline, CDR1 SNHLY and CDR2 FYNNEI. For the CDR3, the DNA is TGTGCCAGCAGTGAAGGGCAGCAAGAGACCCAGTACTTC. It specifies CASSEGQQETQYF.

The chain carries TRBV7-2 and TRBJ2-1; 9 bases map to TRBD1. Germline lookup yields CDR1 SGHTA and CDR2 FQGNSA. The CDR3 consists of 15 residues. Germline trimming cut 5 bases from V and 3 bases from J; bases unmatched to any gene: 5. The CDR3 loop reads CASSPDRGGYNEQFF. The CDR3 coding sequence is TGTGCCAGCAGCCCGGACAGGGGAGGCTACAATGAGCAGTTCTTC.

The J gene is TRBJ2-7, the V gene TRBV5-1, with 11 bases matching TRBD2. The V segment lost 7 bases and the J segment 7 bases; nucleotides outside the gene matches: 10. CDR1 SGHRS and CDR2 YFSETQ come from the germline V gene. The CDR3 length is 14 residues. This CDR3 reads CASAPLAGAYEQYF. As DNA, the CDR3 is TGCGCCAGCGCGCCACTAGCGGGAGCGTATGAGCAGTACTTC. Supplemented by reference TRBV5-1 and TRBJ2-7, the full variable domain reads KAGVTQTPRYLIKTRGQQVTLSCSPISGHRSVSWYQQTPGQGLQFLFEYFSETQRNKGNFPGRFSGRQFSNSRSEMNVSTLELGDSALYLCASAPLAGAYEQYFGPGTRLTVT.

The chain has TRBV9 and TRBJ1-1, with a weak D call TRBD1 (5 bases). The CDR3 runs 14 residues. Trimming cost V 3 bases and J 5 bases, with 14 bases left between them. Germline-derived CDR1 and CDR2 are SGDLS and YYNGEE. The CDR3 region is CASSASGGGTEAFF. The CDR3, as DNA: TGTGCCAGCAGCGCGAGTGGGGGAGGGACTGAAGCTTTCTTT. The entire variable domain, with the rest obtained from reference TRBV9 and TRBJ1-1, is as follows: DSGVTQTPKHLITATGQRVTLRCSPRSGDLSVYWYQQSLDQGLQFLIQYYNGEERAKGNILERFSAQQFPDLHSELNLSSLELGDSALYFCASSASGGGTEAFFGQGTRLTVV.